This T cell receptor beta chain was sequenced during a study of cytomegalovirus exposure and HLA in healthy donors. About the study: Both the 120 or so validation repertoires and the approximately 670 first-cohort repertoires used the same platform, as reported by a later analysis.

Study-wide points: Subsequent analysis revealed that first-cohort TCR clusters tended to co-occur in the 120 or so validation repertoires.

Germline V lookup: CDR1 SGDLS, CDR2 YYNGEE. CDR3 length equals 14 residues. With regard to this clone: Its antigen is still unknown. The junction shows a germline mismatch at one end, possibly a read error.

This table comes from immunoSEQ multiplex PCR, and its TCRdb copy is limited to in-frame clones, with some not included. This sample yields 130,000 to 150,000 clones, of which 85% to 90% are seen a single time; about 8.2% belongs to the top ten. The receptor was derived from a woman aged 18-35 years in good health and CMV-seropositive. Sequencing was performed on PBMCs. This chain links TRBV9 with TRBJ2-3; 9 bases are shared with TRBD2. This CDR3 reads CASSGGGSTDTQYF. The CDR3, as DNA: TGTGCCAGTAGCGGGGGAGGGAGTACAGATACGCAGTATTTT. Complete variable domain (other parts from reference TRBV9 and TRBJ2-3): DSGVTQTPKHLITATGQRVTLRCSPRSGDLSVYWYQQSLDQGLQFLIQYYNGEERAKGNILERFSAQQFPDLHSELNLSSLELGDSALYFCASSGGGSTDTQYFGPGTRLTVL.